The sequence of this T cell receptor (beta chain) was determined in a study of esophageal squamous cell carcinoma under preoperative chemotherapy. The overall study: Both tumor-infiltrating lymphocytes and peripheral blood T cells had their TCR repertoires profiled. Overall study findings and caveats: Tumor-infiltrating lymphocytes showed no significant post-chemotherapy TCR diversity increase, unlike peripheral T cells. After treatment, tumor-infiltrating lymphocytes seemed to come partly from incoming peripheral T cells, not only local changes.

TCRdb used MiXCR to reprocess the PCR reads, holding one entry per CDR3 protein. This table has over 9,500 distinct CDR3 sequences, 50% to 55% appearing once. Notes on this clonotype: Its antigen is unidentified.

CDR1 is MNHEY, CDR2 SMNVEV, per germline (reference sequence). The CDR3 loop spans 14 amino acids. Trimming removed 5 bases at V and 4 bases at J, with 13 bases between. This sample's time point: before preoperative PTX-NDP chemotherapy. Sampling was conducted from a patient given preoperative chemotherapy. This sequence was found in a human donor with esophageal squamous cell carcinoma. The donor label of this sample is uncertain. The V call is TRBV27, the J call TRBJ2-3; D might be TRBD1 (7 bases). The CDR3 reads CASSRGDSPDTQYF. CDR3 nucleotide sequence: TGTGCCAGCAGTCGCGGGGACAGCCCAGATACGCAGTATTTT.